A selection of T cell receptor beta chains follows, all from one sample in a study of cytomegalovirus exposure and HLA in healthy donors. TCRdb's copy holds only in-frame clones and misses some; the assay was immunoSEQ multiplex PCR. The sample yields almost 80,000 clones, about 68% seen once. Sequencing was done on a sample of PBMCs. These TCRs come from a woman between 50 and 59 years old in good health and CMV-seropositive. Each CDR3 is given with its conserved first and last residue. The order of the fields is V gene, D gene, J gene, clone size, CDR3 DNA, CDR3 protein. D genes are given only for firm matches. Clone size is shown for a subset of rows, as once, few, many or a class of expanded clone.

v_gene: TRBV5-1
d_gene: .
j_gene: TRBJ1-1
abundance: .
CDR3nt: TGCGCCAGCAGCTCCGGGCGGGGGGAAGGGAACACTGAAGCTTTCTTT
CDR3aa: CASSSGRGEGNTEAFF

v_gene: TRBV5-1
d_gene: .
j_gene: TRBJ1-1
abundance: few
CDR3nt: TGCGCCAGCAGCTTGGTGGGCAGGGTAAATGAAGCTTTCTTT
CDR3aa: CASSLVGRVNEAFF

v_gene: TRBV4-1
d_gene: .
j_gene: TRBJ2-5
abundance: .
CDR3nt: TGCGCCAGCAGCCACCCGGACTGGGCCGCGGCGGAGACCCAGTACTTC
CDR3aa: CASSHPDWAAAETQYF

v_gene: TRBV5-3
d_gene: .
j_gene: TRBJ2-1
abundance: .
CDR3nt: TGTGCCAGAAGCTTTTTTGGACACATCTCCTACAATGAGCAGTTCTTC
CDR3aa: CARSFFGHISYNEQFF

v_gene: TRBV11-2
d_gene: .
j_gene: TRBJ2-1
abundance: .
CDR3nt: TGTGCCAGCAGCTTATTTCAGGGTCTGAGCTCCTACAATGAGCAGTTCTTC
CDR3aa: CASSLFQGLSSYNEQFF

v_gene: TRBV6-5
d_gene: .
j_gene: TRBJ1-1
abundance: .
CDR3nt: TGTGCCAGCACCACCCGGCAGGGTTGGACTGAAGCTTTCTTT
CDR3aa: CASTTRQGWTEAFF

v_gene: TRBV27
d_gene: TRBD2
j_gene: TRBJ2-3
abundance: few
CDR3nt: TGTGCCAGCAGTTCAGCGGGGGCCCCGCCTGATACGCAGTATTTT
CDR3aa: CASSSAGAPPDTQYF

v_gene: TRBV7-9
d_gene: TRBD1
j_gene: TRBJ1-5
abundance: .
CDR3nt: TGTGCCGCCCCCCGACAGGGTGACAATCAGCCCCAGCATTTT
CDR3aa: CAAPRQGDNQPQHF

v_gene: TRBV18
d_gene: .
j_gene: TRBJ1-2
abundance: few
CDR3nt: TGTGCCAGCTCATTCCGGGAGGATAACTATGGCTACACCTTC
CDR3aa: CASSFREDNYGYTF

v_gene: TRBV14
d_gene: .
j_gene: TRBJ2-3
abundance: .
CDR3nt: TGTGCCAGCAGCCAAGTCCGGACAGATACGCAGTATTTT
CDR3aa: CASSQVRTDTQYF

v_gene: TRBV6-1
d_gene: .
j_gene: TRBJ2-7
abundance: .
CDR3nt: TGTGCCAGCAGTCGAGACAGGAGTTACGAGCAGTACTTC
CDR3aa: CASSRDRSYEQYF

v_gene: TRBV5-1
d_gene: TRBD1
j_gene: TRBJ1-3
abundance: .
CDR3nt: TGCGCCAGCAGCAAGGGGACAGAGCGAAACACCATATATTTT
CDR3aa: CASSKGTERNTIYF

v_gene: TRBV7-8
d_gene: .
j_gene: TRBJ2-1
abundance: many
CDR3nt: TGTGCCAGCGGGTTAGGCGGGGAGAACAATGAGCAGTTCTTC
CDR3aa: CASGLGGENNEQFF

v_gene: TRBV19
d_gene: .
j_gene: TRBJ1-4
abundance: .
CDR3nt: TGTGCCAGTAGTATGTTCGGGAATGAAAAACTGTTTTTT
CDR3aa: CASSMFGNEKLFF

v_gene: TRBV6-1
d_gene: .
j_gene: TRBJ1-3
abundance: few
CDR3nt: TGTGCCAGCAACCTGGGCCTGGTTGGAAACACCATATATTTT
CDR3aa: CASNLGLVGNTIYF

v_gene: TRBV18
d_gene: TRBD1
j_gene: TRBJ1-6
abundance: .
CDR3nt: TGTGCCAGCTCACCACGAGGGACAGGGAACTCGCCCCTCCACTTT
CDR3aa: CASSPRGTGNSPLHF

v_gene: TRBV4-1
d_gene: TRBD1
j_gene: TRBJ2-2
abundance: .
CDR3nt: TGCGCCAGCAGCACTAATACCGGGACAGGGGCCGGGGAGCTGTTTTTT
CDR3aa: CASSTNTGTGAGELFF

v_gene: TRBV25-1
d_gene: .
j_gene: TRBJ2-5
abundance: few
CDR3nt: TGTGCCAGCAGTGAACGACTGGAAGGGGCGGGGGAGACCCAGTACTTC
CDR3aa: CASSERLEGAGETQYF

v_gene: TRBV2
d_gene: .
j_gene: TRBJ1-3
abundance: .
CDR3nt: TGTGCCAGCGCTCGAATTGTGGGAGGCTCTGGAAACACCATATATTTT
CDR3aa: CASARIVGGSGNTIYF

v_gene: TRBV6-6
d_gene: TRBD1
j_gene: TRBJ1-2
abundance: few
CDR3nt: TGTGCCAGCAGTTACGCGACAGGGTCCAAGGGCTACACCTTC
CDR3aa: CASSYATGSKGYTF

v_gene: TRBV7-6
d_gene: .
j_gene: TRBJ2-3
abundance: .
CDR3nt: TGTGCCAGCAGCTTTTCGTCGAGCACAGATACGCAGTATTTT
CDR3aa: CASSFSSSTDTQYF

v_gene: TRBV28
d_gene: .
j_gene: TRBJ1-2
abundance: once
CDR3nt: TGTGCCAGCAGTTTAGTAGGGGTCGGATCTGGCTACACCTTC
CDR3aa: CASSLVGVGSGYTF

v_gene: TRBV6-6
d_gene: .
j_gene: TRBJ2-3
abundance: .
CDR3nt: TGTGCCACTTTAAGAGCAGATACGCAGTATTTT
CDR3aa: CATLRADTQYF

v_gene: TRBV7-6
d_gene: TRBD2
j_gene: TRBJ2-1
abundance: .
CDR3nt: TGTGCCAGCAGCTTAATTTCGGGAGGGGGAAATGAGCAGTTCTTC
CDR3aa: CASSLISGGGNEQFF

v_gene: TRBV7-3
d_gene: TRBD2
j_gene: TRBJ2-4
abundance: .
CDR3nt: TGTGCCCCGAAGAAAACTGGCCGCGGGGGAAACATTCAGTACTTC
CDR3aa: CAPKKTGRGGNIQYF

v_gene: TRBV19
d_gene: .
j_gene: TRBJ2-2
abundance: few
CDR3nt: TGTGCCAGTAGTTCCCTCTCCGGGGTCCAGAACACCGGGGAGCTGTTTTTT
CDR3aa: CASSSLSGVQNTGELFF

v_gene: TRBV6-1
d_gene: .
j_gene: TRBJ1-5
abundance: few
CDR3nt: TGTGCCAGCAGGGGACAAAACAATCAGCCCCAGCATTTT
CDR3aa: CASRGQNNQPQHF

v_gene: TRBV27
d_gene: .
j_gene: TRBJ2-7
abundance: .
CDR3nt: TGTGCCAGCAGTTCGCAACTAAGCTACGAGCAGTACTTC
CDR3aa: CASSSQLSYEQYF

v_gene: TRBV11-2
d_gene: TRBD1
j_gene: TRBJ1-5
abundance: .
CDR3nt: TGTGCCAGCAGCCCCGGACAGGGGCCGCATAATCAGCCCCAGCATTTT
CDR3aa: CASSPGQGPHNQPQHF

v_gene: TRBV19
d_gene: .
j_gene: TRBJ2-5
abundance: .
CDR3nt: TGTGCCAGTAGTGTACAATCGGGGAGGAGGGAGACCCAGTACTTC
CDR3aa: CASSVQSGRRETQYF

v_gene: TRBV6-6
d_gene: .
j_gene: TRBJ1-2
abundance: .
CDR3nt: TGTGCCAGCAGTTACTTCCAGGGGAAGGGGTATGGCTACACCTTC
CDR3aa: CASSYFQGKGYGYTF

v_gene: TRBV20-1
d_gene: .
j_gene: TRBJ1-4
abundance: medium-sized
CDR3nt: TGCAGTGCTAGTGTTAGTGAAAAACTGTTTTTT
CDR3aa: CSASVSEKLFF

v_gene: TRBV4-2
d_gene: .
j_gene: TRBJ2-7
abundance: few
CDR3nt: TGTGCCAGCAGCCAAGATATTGGTAGCGGCTACGAGCAGTACTTC
CDR3aa: CASSQDIGSGYEQYF

v_gene: TRBV10-3
d_gene: .
j_gene: TRBJ1-2
abundance: .
CDR3nt: TGTGCCATCGGGGGCGGCCTAAGGGATAACTATGGCTACACCTTC
CDR3aa: CAIGGGLRDNYGYTF

v_gene: TRBV10-1
d_gene: TRBD2
j_gene: TRBJ2-3
abundance: .
CDR3nt: TGCGCCAGCAGTGAGTCGGGGCCAGCGGGGGTTACTGATACGCAGTATTTT
CDR3aa: CASSESGPAGVTDTQYF

v_gene: TRBV11-1
d_gene: .
j_gene: TRBJ1-2
abundance: .
CDR3nt: TGTGCCAGCAGCGAGCCGGGACTTAAGGACTATGGCTACACCTTC
CDR3aa: CASSEPGLKDYGYTF

v_gene: TRBV9
d_gene: .
j_gene: TRBJ1-3
abundance: .
CDR3nt: TGTGCCAGCAGGGGGAGGAGGGACAACACCATATATTTT
CDR3aa: CASRGRRDNTIYF

v_gene: TRBV5-1
d_gene: .
j_gene: TRBJ1-2
abundance: .
CDR3nt: TGCGCCAGCAACACCTCTCCCCCCTCGTCCGGCTACACCTTC
CDR3aa: CASNTSPPSSGYTF

v_gene: TRBV13
d_gene: TRBD2
j_gene: TRBJ2-3
abundance: .
CDR3nt: TGTGCCAGCTCCCGGGGGGGCGCAGATACGCAGTATTTT
CDR3aa: CASSRGGADTQYF

v_gene: TRBV6-6
d_gene: TRBD1
j_gene: TRBJ1-3
abundance: once
CDR3nt: TGTGCCAGCAGTCGACAGGGGATGAGGGGAAACACCATATATTTT
CDR3aa: CASSRQGMRGNTIYF

v_gene: TRBV9
d_gene: TRBD1
j_gene: TRBJ1-2
abundance: few
CDR3nt: TGTGCCAGTGGGACAGGGTCGATCGACTATGGCTACACCTTC
CDR3aa: CASGTGSIDYGYTF

v_gene: TRBV7-2
d_gene: .
j_gene: TRBJ2-1
abundance: .
CDR3nt: TGTGCCAGCAGCATATCCGGGTATGAGCAGTTCTTC
CDR3aa: CASSISGYEQFF